The 26 T cell receptor beta chains in this list originate from one sample, sequenced in a study of shared clonotypes between healthy human individuals. Libraries were prepared by immunoSEQ multiplex PCR; TCRdb keeps only in-frame clonotypes and omits some of them. The sample has millions of clones, approximately 93% seen once; the top ten hold approximately 0.4%. Sequenced: naive CD4+ T cells from PBMCs. Stated subset: CD45RA+ positively selected. The receptor source for this set is a man between 18 and 29 years old in good health. Some clones in this sample may be carry-over from other donors' samples.

The V gene is TRBV5-4, the J gene TRBJ1-2; TRBD1 matches 9 bases. In germline, CDR1 is SGHNT, CDR2 YYREEE (reference sequence). There are 17 residues in the CDR3. Unmatched junction bases numbered 18, after V lost 4 bases and J lost 8 bases. CDR3 nucleotides: TGTGCCAGCAGCCCAAAACAGACAGGGGGGTGGATGAGAGGCTACACCTTC. Protein product: CASSPKQTGGWMRGYTF. The variable domain in full, with the rest retrieved from reference TRBV5-4 and TRBJ1-2, is ETGVTQSPTHLIKTRGQQVTLRCSSQSGHNTVSWYQQALGQGPQFIFQYYREEENGRGNFPPRFSGLQFPNYSSELNVNALELDDSALYLCASSPKQTGGWMRGYTFGSGTRLTVV.

The V call is TRBV5-4, the J call TRBJ2-5; D might be TRBD1 or TRBD2, each matching 7 bases. Germline V lookup: CDR1 SGHNT, CDR2 YYREEE (reference sequence). V was trimmed by 4 bases and J by 2 bases, leaving 18 bases between them. The CDR3 runs 16 residues. DNA of the CDR3: TGTGCCAGCAGCAGGGGGCGGGGGATTAATCAAGAGACCCAGTACTTC. Its translation: CASSRGRGINQETQYF.

The chain recombines TRBV27 with TRBJ2-1; D possibly corresponds to TRBD2 (6 bases). Germline V lookup: CDR1 MNHEY, CDR2 SMNVEV (reference sequence). V was shortened by 3 bases and J by 7 bases, with 19 bases between the two germline ends. The CDR3 sequence is 16 residues long. CDR3 in amino acids: CASSFLAEGKGNEQFF. DNA for the CDR3: TGTGCCAGCAGTTTTTTAGCGGAAGGGAAAGGGAATGAGCAGTTCTTC.

The chain links TRBV11-2 to TRBJ2-2, with 7 bases matching TRBD2. The V gene's germline CDR1 is SGHAT and CDR2 FQNNGV. Germline trimming cut 5 bases from V and 1 base from J; bases unmatched to any gene: 10. The CDR3 runs 17 residues. The DNA of the CDR3 is TGTGCCAGCAGCCCCCTCAGCGGGGCTAGGAACACCGGGGAGCTGTTTTTT. Encoded protein: CASSPLSGARNTGELFF.

A single count supports this clone. The chain combines TRBV2 with TRBJ1-2, with D hard to call. The germline V gene has CDR1 SNHLY and CDR2 FYNNEI. The CDR3 spans 12 residues. V gave up 8 bases and J gave up 2 bases, with 9 bases separating them. The CDR3 spells CASDSGNYGYTF. CDR3 nucleotide sequence: TGTGCCAGCGATAGTGGCAACTATGGCTACACCTTC.

The chain uses TRBV5-1 and TRBJ2-4, with unresolved D. Looked up from germline, CDR1 is SGHRS and CDR2 is YFSETQ. The germline V and J ends were trimmed by 0 bases and 1 base, with 5 bases remaining between them. The CDR3 length is 14 residues. The CDR3 sequence: CASSLDPAKNIQYF. In nucleotides, the CDR3 is TGCGCCAGCAGCTTGGACCCCGCCAAAAACATTCAGTACTTC.

Worth noting for this clone: Other DNA sequences in the same sample also yield this CDR3. V and J are TRBV5-1 and TRBJ2-5, with a possible D match to TRBD1 (6 bases). The length of the CDR3 is 14 residues. Trimming took off 4 bases at V and 2 bases at J, with 12 bases between the two ends. Germline loops: CDR1 SGHRS, CDR2 YFSETQ. The CDR3: CASSPQGTQETQYF. The CDR3 region has the DNA TGCGCCAGCAGCCCCCAGGGGACGCAAGAGACCCAGTACTTC. The full variable domain, rest sourced from reference TRBV5-1 and TRBJ2-5, is KAGVTQTPRYLIKTRGQQVTLSCSPISGHRSVSWYQQTPGQGLQFLFEYFSETQRNKGNFPGRFSGRQFSNSRSEMNVSTLELGDSALYLCASSPQGTQETQYFGPGTRLLVL.

The gene calls are TRBV30 and TRBJ2-2; a weak D match, TRBD2 (5 bases). Germline V CDR1 and CDR2: GTSNPN, SVGIG (reference sequence). Trimming removed 5 bases at V and 7 bases at J, with 14 bases between. The CDR3 totals 13 residues. As DNA, the CDR3 is TGTGCCTGGGCGGGCATCTCGGGCGGGGAGCTGTTTTTT. Translating it yields CAWAGISGGELFF.

CDR3 in DNA: TGTGCCAGCAGCGTACGGACGTCCCCGAGGGAGCAGTTCTTC. Its protein is CASSVRTSPREQFF. The chain recombines TRBV9 with TRBJ2-1; no definite D call. Trimming removed 1 base from V and 10 bases from J, with 15 bases in between. The length of the CDR3 is 14 residues. The germline gives CDR1 SGDLS, CDR2 YYNGEE.

V gene TRBV27 combines with J gene TRBJ2-7; D gene uncertain. Trimming cost V 6 bases and J 1 base, with 10 bases left between them. Germline V gene data show CDR1 as MNHEY and CDR2 as SMNVEV (reference sequence). This CDR3 is 13 amino acids long. CDR3 region: CASSRAVSYEQYF. The CDR3 DNA reads as TGTGCCAGCAGCCGGGCTGTGTCCTACGAGCAGTACTTC.

The chain uses TRBV18 and TRBJ2-5; 12 bases align to TRBD2. The germline CDR1 and CDR2 sequences are KGHSH and LQKENI. The CDR3 is made up of 16 amino acids. J was trimmed by 4 bases and V by 3 bases; bases with no gene match: 6. CDR3 nucleotide sequence: TGTGCCAGCTCACCGTCGACTAGCGGGAGTGCAGAGACCCAGTACTTC. Residues: CASSPSTSGSAETQYF.

In regard to this clone: The same CDR3 also results from other DNA sequences found in this sample. The rearrangement uses TRBV18 and TRBJ2-5; 8 bases fit TRBD1. The CDR3 is 15 amino acids. Germline V gene lookup returns CDR1 KGHSH and CDR2 LQKENI. V lost 1 base to trimming and J lost 5 bases; unmatched junction nucleotides: 6. The CDR3 bases are TGTGCCAGCTCACCACTAGGACAGGGTGGGGAGACCCAGTACTTC. It translates to CASSPLGQGGETQYF.

In the case of this clone: Different DNA sequences within this sample yield the same CDR3. The V call is TRBV5-1, the J call TRBJ1-1; TRBD1 might be the D (6 bases). The CDR3 has 12 amino acids. The V end lost 5 bases, the J end lost 5 bases, and 10 bases lay between the germline ends. CDR1 is SGHRS and CDR2 is YFSETQ in the germline V gene. The CDR3 is CASSEQGTEAFF. The CDR3 nucleotides read TGCGCCAGCAGTGAACAGGGAACTGAAGCTTTCTTT.

V is TRBV18 and J is TRBJ1-2, with D possibly being TRBD1 (6 bases). CDR1 and CDR2 (germline): KGHSH, LQKENI. Trimming pared 3 bases from V and 3 bases from J, leaving 14 bases between. The CDR3 is 15 amino acids. The CDR3 coding sequence is TGTGCCAGCTCACCCTCCGGGGGCAAGGACTATGGCTACACCTTC. Protein: CASSPSGGKDYGYTF.

A note on this clone: The same CDR3 also results from other DNA sequences found in this sample. The V call is TRBV7-2, the J call TRBJ2-1, with a tentative D call TRBD1 (5 bases). This CDR3 is built from 14 residues. V lost 3 bases, J lost 0 bases, and 6 bases lay in between. Germline CDR1 is SGHTA and CDR2 is FQGNSA. The CDR3 loop is CASSLQGSYNEQFF. CDR3 sequence (DNA): TGTGCCAGCAGCTTGCAGGGCTCCTACAATGAGCAGTTCTTC. The entire variable domain, with the rest obtained from reference TRBV7-2 and TRBJ2-1, is as follows: GAGVSQSPSNKVTEKGKDVELRCDPISGHTALYWYRQSLGQGLEFLIYFQGNSAPDKSGLPSDRFSAERTGGSVSTLTIQRTQQEDSAVYLCASSLQGSYNEQFFGPGTRLTVL.

The CDR3 spells CASSLTGQHGYTF. Written as DNA, the CDR3 is TGCGCCAGCAGCTTGACAGGGCAGCATGGCTACACCTTC. The chain joins TRBV5-1 to TRBJ1-2; D is possibly TRBD1 (6 bases). The CDR3 is 13 residues long. Germline CDR1 is SGHRS and CDR2 is YFSETQ. V was cut by 1 base and J by 6 bases, with 10 bases left in between. The full variable domain, with the rest looked up from reference TRBV5-1 and TRBJ1-2, is KAGVTQTPRYLIKTRGQQVTLSCSPISGHRSVSWYQQTPGQGLQFLFEYFSETQRNKGNFPGRFSGRQFSNSRSEMNVSTLELGDSALYLCASSLTGQHGYTFGSGTRLTVV.

About this clone itself: Other nucleotide sequences from this sample produce the same CDR3. The chain carries TRBV18 and TRBJ2-7, with 11 bases aligning to TRBD2. Germline V gives CDR1 KGHSH, CDR2 LQKENI. The V segment lost 6 bases and the J segment 1 base; nucleotides outside the gene matches: 5. The CDR3 length is 15 residues. The CDR3 here is CASSLLAGASYEQYF. CDR3 in DNA: TGTGCCAGCTCCCTACTAGCGGGAGCTTCCTACGAGCAGTACTTC. Looking up the rest from reference TRBV18 and TRBJ2-7 gives the full variable domain: NAGVMQNPRHLVRRRGQEARLRCSPMKGHSHVYWYRQLPEEGLKFMVYLQKENIIDESGMPKERFSAEFPKEGPSILRIQQVVRGDSAAYFCASSLLAGASYEQYFGPGTRLTVT.

Worth noting for this clone: Additional DNA sequences in this sample encode the identical CDR3. The chain has TRBV6-1 and TRBJ2-7; no clear D. Deletions cut 2 bases from V and 1 base from J, with 3 bases between. Germline values: CDR1 MNHNS, CDR2 SASEGT. This CDR3 has 12 residues. CDR3 sequence (DNA): TGTGCCAGCAGTGAACGGTCCTACGAGCAGTACTTC. Translating gives CASSERSYEQYF.

The chain joins TRBV5-1 to TRBJ2-1, with TRBD2 identical over 12 bases. The germline CDR1 and CDR2 sequences are SGHRS and YFSETQ. J gave up 6 bases and V 6 bases, and 10 bases lay outside the gene matches. CDR3 length: 16 residues. For the CDR3, the DNA is TGCGCCAGCACCGATATACCGGGACTAGCGGGCAATGAGCAGTTCTTC. It yields the protein CASTDIPGLAGNEQFF.

The rearrangement links TRBV28 to TRBJ1-5; 7 nucleotides match TRBD1. J lost 7 bases, V lost 6 bases, and 9 bases had no gene match. CDR3 length: 14 residues. The germline V gene has CDR1 MDHEN and CDR2 SYDVKM. The CDR3 loop is CASSLEGAYQPQHF. CDR3 DNA: TGTGCCAGCAGCCTTGAGGGGGCTTACCAGCCCCAGCATTTT.

A note on this clone: The identical CDR3 is also encoded by other nucleotide sequences in the sample. The CDR3 sequence: CASSPGTGDNGYTF. The CDR3 region has the DNA TGTGCCAGCTCACCAGGGACAGGGGACAATGGCTACACCTTC. The chain uses TRBV18 and TRBJ1-2, with 10 positions matching TRBD1. J was trimmed by 6 bases and V by 2 bases; bases with no gene match: 3. The CDR3 extends over 14 amino acids. CDR1 and CDR2 (germline): KGHSH, LQKENI.

V and J are TRBV4-2 and TRBJ1-5, with 7 bases aligning to TRBD1. The CDR3 has 16 amino acids. Looked up from germline, CDR1 is LGHNA and CDR2 is YNFKEQ. The trim removed 4 bases at V and 6 bases at J, leaving 12 bases unmatched. The CDR3 reads CASSPGTEGESQPQHF. For the CDR3, the DNA is TGTGCCAGCAGCCCAGGGACAGAGGGCGAAAGTCAGCCCCAGCATTTT.

J is TRBJ1-2 and V is TRBV10-3, with 10 bases fitting TRBD1. The CDR3 length is 14 residues. Germline CDR1 and CDR2: ENHRY and SYGVKD. J gave up 5 bases and V 4 bases, and 4 bases lay outside the gene matches. The CDR3 nucleotides read TGTGCCATCAGTGCGGGACAGGGGAGATATGGCTACACCTTC. Protein sequence: CAISAGQGRYGYTF.

This rearrangement joins TRBV19 to TRBJ1-2; D is undetermined. The V and J ends lost 4 bases and 6 bases respectively, with 12 bases between them. The CDR3 length is 13 residues. CDR1 is LNHDA and CDR2 is SQIVND in the germline V gene (reference sequence). The CDR3: CASSTRDVHGYTF. DNA of the CDR3: TGTGCCAGTAGTACCCGAGACGTACATGGCTACACCTTC.

The V call is TRBV5-1, the J call TRBJ2-7; 9 bases align to TRBD2. The germline V gene encodes CDR1 SGHRS and CDR2 YFSETQ. V trimming: 0 bases; J trimming: 6 bases; junction bases outside the gene matches: 22. The CDR3 totals 20 residues. CDR3 amino acids: CASSLVPGGLARLVASEQYF. CDR3 DNA: TGCGCCAGCAGCTTGGTTCCGGGTGGACTAGCGCGCCTGGTAGCCTCCGAGCAGTACTTC.

The chain combines TRBV28 with TRBJ2-7; a possible D gene is TRBD1 (5 bases). The CDR3 extends over 11 amino acids. In germline, CDR1 is MDHEN, CDR2 SYDVKM. V shed 11 bases and J shed 7 bases, with 15 bases lying between them. CDR3 nucleotide sequence: TGTGCCGCAAGGGGCGCCTTTGAGCAGTACTTC. Its protein product is CAARGAFEQYF.